One and the same sample provided the 27 T cell receptor beta chains below, sequenced in a study of identical twins. In TCRdb, the 5' RACE reads were re-called with MiXCR into one record per CDR3 protein. Among about 530,000 distinct CDR3 sequences, 20% to 25% were seen once, and the ten largest hold around 0.5%. These data also formed part of another study, on yellow fever vaccine responses in identical twins.

The specimen was CD4+ T cells sorted from blood. The receptors were gathered from a woman between 18 and 30 years old in good health.

This clonotype was detected many times. This rearrangement joins TRBV19 to TRBJ2-7; TRBD1 matches at 8 bases. The CDR3 consists of 11 residues. Per the germline V gene, CDR1 is LNHDA and CDR2 is SQIVND (reference sequence). The V segment lost 7 bases and the J segment 8 bases; nucleotides outside the gene matches: 4. The CDR3 is CASTTGGQQYF. The CDR3 nucleotides read TGTGCCAGTACTACAGGGGGTCAGCAGTACTTC.

This clonotype was recorded a few times. The genes are TRBV5-4 and TRBJ2-2, with TRBD2 matching over 13 bases. The CDR3 has 19 residues. V shed 1 base and J 0 bases; nucleotides not matched to a gene: 6. Germline V CDR1 and CDR2: SGHNT, YYREEE (reference sequence). The CDR3: CASSLFRTSGRANTGELFF. CDR3 bases: TGTGCCAGCAGCTTGTTCCGGACTAGCGGGAGAGCGAACACCGGGGAGCTGTTTTTT.

V gene TRBV3-1 combines with J gene TRBJ2-3, with D perhaps assigned TRBD1 or TRBD2 (6 bases each). Trimming took 3 bases from V and 4 from J, leaving 14 bases between them. The CDR3 covers 15 residues. Germline CDR1 is LGHDT and CDR2 is YNNKEL (reference sequence). In nucleotides, the CDR3 is TGTGCCAGCAGCCACAGTGGGGGGCGGGCAGATACGCAGTATTTT. As protein: CASSHSGGRADTQYF.

The chain combines TRBV12-3 or TRBV12-4 with TRBJ2-2; D might be TRBD1 (5 bases). With 6 bases removed from V and 7 bases from J, the gap between germline ends came to 15 bases. CDR3 length equals 14 residues. In DNA form, the CDR3 reads TGTGCCAGCAGCCCCCTCCAGGGTGTCGGGGAGCTGTTTTTT. It codes for CASSPLQGVGELFF.

This clonotype was counted only a few times. The chain is built from TRBV10-1 and TRBJ2-4; perhaps TRBD1 as D (7 bases). Germline lookup yields CDR1 WNHNN and CDR2 SYGVQD (reference sequence). Trimming took 4 bases from V and 2 from J, leaving 12 bases between them. The CDR3 loop spans 15 amino acids. In DNA form, the CDR3 reads TGCGCCAGCAGTGCCCAGGGGGGCTCCAAAAACATTCAGTACTTC. As protein: CASSAQGGSKNIQYF.

This clonotype appeared a few times. This chain connects TRBV6-5 to TRBJ2-1, with D perhaps TRBD2 (6 bases). Between the trimmed V and J ends, which lost 2 bases and 0 bases, there was a span of 14 bases. CDR1 is MNHEY and CDR2 is SVGAGI in the germline V gene. The CDR3 is made up of 17 amino acids. The CDR3 is CASSYKGLPSSYNEQFF. The CDR3 DNA is TGTGCCAGCAGTTACAAGGGACTTCCGAGCTCCTACAATGAGCAGTTCTTC.

This clonotype was observed a handful of times. The chain carries TRBV3-1 and TRBJ1-4, with D uncertain. The CDR3 covers 14 residues. V gave up 4 bases and J gave up 0 bases, with 6 bases separating them. Looked up from germline, CDR1 is LGHDT and CDR2 is YNNKEL (reference sequence). The CDR3: CASSLSTTNEKLFF. The CDR3 DNA reads as TGTGCCAGCAGCCTAAGTACAACTAATGAAAAACTGTTTTTT.

The chain employs TRBV6-5 and TRBJ2-1; 13 nucleotides line up with TRBD2. Germline CDR1 MNHEY, CDR2 SVGAGI. Trimming at V came to 7 bases and at J to 6 bases, leaving 6 bases not matched to a gene. The CDR3 runs 15 residues. This chain's CDR3 is CASTSRLAGGNEQFF. The CDR3, as DNA: TGTGCCAGCACTTCAAGACTAGCGGGGGGCAATGAGCAGTTCTTC.

The V and J genes are TRBV3-1 and TRBJ2-1; the D is unclear. Trimming cost V 0 bases and J 10 bases, with 10 bases left between them. The CDR3 is 13 amino acids. Germline V lookup: CDR1 LGHDT, CDR2 YNNKEL (reference sequence). CDR3 DNA: TGTGCCAGCAGCCAAGAGTTACGAGGAGAGCAGTTCTTC. Residues: CASSQELRGEQFF.

This clonotype turned up a few times. V gene TRBV7-9 combines with J gene TRBJ1-1; perhaps TRBD1 as D (6 bases). V was trimmed by 5 bases and J by 0 bases, leaving 13 bases between them. The germline gives CDR1 SEHNR, CDR2 FQNEAQ (reference sequence). There are 15 residues in the CDR3. As DNA, the CDR3 is TGTGCCAGCAGCGCAGACAGGACTATGAACACTGAAGCTTTCTTT. It translates to CASSADRTMNTEAFF.

The J gene is TRBJ2-1, the V gene TRBV6-1; 9 bases are a match to TRBD2. Germline V CDR1 and CDR2: MNHNS, SASEGT. The CDR3 is 16 residues long. The V and J ends lost 6 bases and 2 bases, in that order; junction bases with no gene match: 8. CDR3 region: CASRQASGGPYNEQFF. The CDR3 DNA reads TGTGCCAGCAGGCAGGCGAGCGGGGGGCCCTACAATGAGCAGTTCTTC.

The rearrangement links TRBV20-1 to TRBJ1-1; no firm D call. Germline V gene data show CDR1 as DFQATT and CDR2 as SNEGSKA (reference sequence). The CDR3 totals 11 residues. The CDR3 sequence is CRSVGNTEAFF. DNA of the CDR3: TGCAGGTCGGTGGGGAACACTGAAGCTTTCTTT.

The V and J genes are TRBV4-2 and TRBJ1-5, with unresolved D. The CDR3 contains 12 residues. Germline V gives CDR1 LGHNA, CDR2 YNFKEQ. Trimming took 0 bases from V and 11 from J, leaving 8 bases between them. This CDR3 reads CASSQDGRAQHF. CDR3 sequence (DNA): TGTGCCAGCAGCCAAGATGGGAGGGCCCAGCATTTT.

The chain employs TRBV28 and TRBJ2-3, with D perhaps TRBD1 (5 bases). CDR3 size: 12 residues. The germline V gene has CDR1 MDHEN and CDR2 SYDVKM. V was pared by 10 bases and J by 8 bases, with 16 bases between. The CDR3 DNA follows: TGTGCCACCCAGGGTTCAAGGGGTACGCAGTATTTT. It encodes CATQGSRGTQYF.

This clonotype was seen a handful of times. The rearrangement uses TRBV10-3 and TRBJ2-6, with no clear D. The V and J ends lost 3 bases and 1 base respectively, with 7 bases between them. CDR1 and CDR2 (germline): ENHRY, SYGVKD. This CDR3 comprises 15 residues. Here the CDR3 DNA reads TGTGCCATCAGTGAAGTAGCTTCTGGGGCCAACGTCCTGACTTTC. As protein: CAISEVASGANVLTF.

This clonotype was picked up one time. The chain uses TRBV20-1 and TRBJ1-1; TRBD1 is a possible D gene (5 bases). V dropped 3 bases and J dropped 0 bases, with 11 bases sitting between them. The CDR3 is 14 residues long. Germline CDR1 and CDR2: DFQATT and SNEGSKA (reference sequence). DNA for the CDR3: TGCAGTGCTAGTGGGAGGGGCCTGAACACTGAAGCTTTCTTT. It translates to CSASGRGLNTEAFF.

This clonotype has a handful of counts. The chain combines TRBV5-1 with TRBJ2-3; weak D call: TRBD2 (5 bases). The CDR3 extends over 13 amino acids. V dropped 4 bases and J dropped 2 bases, with 8 bases sitting between them. Germline V gene sequence: CDR1 SGHRS, CDR2 YFSETQ. CDR3 coding DNA: TGCGCCAGCAGCCAACGGGACACAGATACGCAGTATTTT. This gives the protein CASSQRDTDTQYF.

Only a few counts were recorded for this clonotype. V is TRBV5-1 and J is TRBJ2-7; D gene unclear. Trimming left V 5 bases short and J 1 base short, with 16 bases between. The CDR3 has 15 amino acids. Germline V gene sequence: CDR1 SGHRS, CDR2 YFSETQ. CDR3 sequence reads: CASSRLGMQSYEQYF. The CDR3 nucleotides are TGCGCCAGCAGTCGGCTAGGGATGCAGTCCTACGAGCAGTACTTC. The full variable domain, with the rest looked up from reference TRBV5-1 and TRBJ2-7, is KAGVTQTPRYLIKTRGQQVTLSCSPISGHRSVSWYQQTPGQGLQFLFEYFSETQRNKGNFPGRFSGRQFSNSRSEMNVSTLELGDSALYLCASSRLGMQSYEQYFGPGTRLTVT.

A few counts support this clonotype. The chain is built from TRBV29-1 and TRBJ2-7, with D unresolved. The CDR3 is made up of 13 amino acids. In germline, CDR1 is SQVTM, CDR2 ANQGSEA. V was trimmed by 7 bases and J by 3 bases, leaving 16 bases between them. Written as DNA, the CDR3 is TGCAGCGACCATGTAACACCTAGCTACGAGCAGTACTTC. Translated, it gives CSDHVTPSYEQYF.

The J gene is TRBJ2-7, the V gene TRBV20-1; D tentatively fits TRBD1 or TRBD2 (7 bases each). The CDR3 length is 15 residues. CDR1 and CDR2 (germline): DFQATT, SNEGSKA (reference sequence). Deletions cut 5 bases from V and 2 bases from J, with 19 bases between. The CDR3 protein is CSAGRGSGNPYEQYF. Written as DNA, the CDR3 is TGCAGTGCTGGCAGGGGGAGCGGGAACCCCTACGAGCAGTACTTC.

The V and J genes are TRBV7-9 and TRBJ1-1; D perhaps matches TRBD1 (5 bases). Trimming pared 5 bases from V and 7 bases from J, leaving 8 bases between. This CDR3 has 11 residues. CDR1 and CDR2 from the germline V gene are SEHNR and FQNEAQ (reference sequence). CDR3 DNA sequence: TGTGCCAGCAGCCCCGACAGTGAAGCTTTCTTT. This sequence encodes CASSPDSEAFF.

The gene calls are TRBV20-1 and TRBJ2-1; 8 positions agree with TRBD2. The germline gives CDR1 DFQATT, CDR2 SNEGSKA (reference sequence). The CDR3 runs 15 residues. J was trimmed by 0 bases and V by 5 bases; bases with no gene match: 6. The CDR3 loop reads CSASGSGGSYNEQFF. The CDR3 DNA is TGCAGTGCTTCGGGGAGCGGGGGCTCCTACAATGAGCAGTTCTTC.

V usage is TRBV20-1 and J usage is TRBJ2-3; 8 nucleotides line up with TRBD2. The V segment lost 4 bases and the J segment 2 bases; nucleotides outside the gene matches: 5. The CDR3 has 14 residues. Germline V lookup: CDR1 DFQATT, CDR2 SNEGSKA (reference sequence). The CDR3 region has the DNA TGCAGTGCTATCTCGGGGGGGGCCACAGATACGCAGTATTTT. This sequence encodes CSAISGGATDTQYF.

This clonotype came up a few times. The CDR3 spells CASSPALWTTTGELFF. Here the CDR3 DNA reads TGTGCCAGCAGCCCCGCCCTATGGACAACCACCGGGGAGCTGTTTTTT. The chain links TRBV7-9 to TRBJ2-2, with D possibly matching TRBD1 (5 bases). The CDR3 is made up of 16 amino acids. The germline V gene has CDR1 SEHNR and CDR2 FQNEAQ (reference sequence). The germline V and J ends were trimmed by 5 bases and 4 bases, with 17 bases remaining between them.

This clonotype was found a few times. V is TRBV6-1 and J is TRBJ1-3; D is unclear. Trimming shortened V by 3 bases and J by 1 base, and 19 bases separated the two germline ends. The germline V gene has CDR1 MNHNS and CDR2 SASEGT. This CDR3 contains 18 residues. The CDR3 protein is CASSEFGGRPYSGNTIYF. Here the CDR3 DNA reads TGTGCCAGCAGTGAGTTTGGAGGCAGGCCCTATTCTGGAAACACCATATATTTT.

This chain connects TRBV29-1 to TRBJ2-1, with 10 bases lining up with TRBD1. This CDR3 comprises 14 residues. The ends lost 6 bases at V and 8 bases at J; junction bases unmatched: 10. From germline, CDR1 is SQVTM and CDR2 ANQGSEA. In DNA, the CDR3 is TGCAGCGTCAGAACCGGGACAGGGGCCTATGAGCAGTTCTTC. Encoded protein: CSVRTGTGAYEQFF.

J is TRBJ2-7 and V is TRBV14, with no clear D. The CDR3 spans 15 residues. The germline gives CDR1 SGHDN, CDR2 FVKESK. The germline V and J ends were trimmed by 3 bases and 2 bases, with 14 bases remaining between them. CDR3 sequence: CASSQQLGSPYEQYF. The CDR3 DNA reads TGTGCCAGCAGCCAGCAACTGGGAAGCCCCTACGAGCAGTACTTC. Based on the CDR3 plus reference TRBV14 and TRBJ2-7, the full variable domain is EAGVTQFPSHSVIEKGQTVTLRCDPISGHDNLYWYRRVMGKEIKFLLHFVKESKQDESGMPNNRFLAERTGGTYSTLKVQPAELEDSGVYFCASSQQLGSPYEQYFGPGTRLTVT.